This TCR beta chain came from a study of T cells expressing NK-cell markers. Study-wide findings and caveats: The CD3+CD56-NKG2C+ fraction of a handful of donors was also led by these clonotypes.

For each CDR3 protein, TCRdb gives one entry from its re-call of the 5' RACE reads, without DNA. This sample contains about 260,000 distinct CDR3 sequences. Turning to this clonotype: The antigen is not known.

The CDR3 runs 13 residues. In germline, CDR1 is MDHEN, CDR2 SYDVKM. The sample was blood T cells: a sorted CD56 or NKG2C T cell subset, CD4+ or CD8+ T cells, or bulk PBMC T cells (not recorded which). The clonotype was recovered from a young man in good health. The J gene is TRBJ1-1, the V gene TRBV28; the D call from TCRdb, TRBD1, cannot be confirmed without DNA. The CDR3 sequence: CASSLTGIATAFF. The variable domain in full, completed from reference TRBV28 and TRBJ1-1, reads DVKVTQSSRYLVKRTGEKVFLECVQDMDHENMFWYRQDPGLGLRLIYFSYDVKMKEKGDIPEGYSVSREKKERFSLILESASTNQTSMYLCASSLTGIATAFFGQGTRLTVV.